The 19 T cell receptor beta chains below all came from one sample that was sequenced in a study of shared clonotypes between healthy human individuals. Libraries were prepared by immunoSEQ multiplex PCR; TCRdb keeps only in-frame clonotypes and omits some of them. Among approximately 2.3 million clones, approximately 93% were seen once, and the ten largest hold 0.39%. The sample taken for sequencing was naive CD4+ T cells from PBMCs. As to subset: CD45RA+ positively selected. These receptors all come from a man younger than 30 in good health. Some clones in this sample may be carry-over from other donors' samples.

A single count supports this clone. The chain links TRBV29-1 to TRBJ2-5; 10 nucleotides align to TRBD1. The trim removed 7 bases at V and 4 bases at J, leaving 9 bases unmatched. Per the germline V gene, CDR1 is SQVTM and CDR2 is ANQGSEA. The CDR3 spans 14 residues. The CDR3 nucleotides are TGCAGCGCACAGACAGGGGGCGGAGGAGAGACCCAGTACTTC. Protein: CSAQTGGGGETQYF.

The chain joins TRBV4-3 to TRBJ1-5; D remains ambiguous. Germline lookup yields CDR1 LGHNA and CDR2 YSLEER. V dropped 0 bases and J dropped 6 bases, with 12 bases sitting between them. There are 15 residues in the CDR3. CDR3 loop: CASSQEWEGSQPQHF. The CDR3 DNA reads TGCGCCAGCAGCCAAGAATGGGAGGGAAGTCAGCCCCAGCATTTT.

This rearrangement joins TRBV27 to TRBJ2-7; TRBD1 agrees at 9 bases. Germline assignment: CDR1 MNHEY and CDR2 SMNVEV (reference sequence). This CDR3 region has 16 residues. The junction had 9 bases not matched to a gene; V was cut back by 4 bases and J by 2 bases. DNA for the CDR3: TGTGCCAGCAGTTCCTCTACCGGGACAGGGACCTACGAGCAGTACTTC. As protein: CASSSSTGTGTYEQYF.

This clone was seen only once. This chain joins TRBV28 and TRBJ1-4, with D possibly being TRBD1 (5 bases). Trimming took off 5 bases at V and 5 bases at J, with 12 bases between the two ends. The CDR3 consists of 14 residues. Germline-derived CDR1 and CDR2 are MDHEN and SYDVKM. The chain's CDR3 is CASSQGVMNEKLFF. The CDR3 region has the DNA TGTGCCAGCAGTCAAGGGGTGATGAATGAAAAACTGTTTTTT. The full variable domain, completed using reference TRBV28 and TRBJ1-4, is DVKVTQSSRYLVKRTGEKVFLECVQDMDHENMFWYRQDPGLGLRLIYFSYDVKMKEKGDIPEGYSVSREKKERFSLILESASTNQTSMYLCASSQGVMNEKLFFGSGTQLSVL.

The chain links TRBV15 to TRBJ2-7; TRBD2 agrees at 7 bases. J lost 2 bases, V lost 7 bases, and 11 bases had no gene match. The CDR3 extends over 15 amino acids. From germline, CDR1 is LNHNV and CDR2 YYDKDF (reference sequence). The chain's CDR3 is CATTPGGGSTYEQYF. DNA for the CDR3: TGTGCCACCACCCCGGGAGGCGGGTCTACCTACGAGCAGTACTTC.

The chain couples TRBV10-3 to TRBJ2-3; 9 bases agree with TRBD2. V was pared by 1 base and J by 4 bases, with 9 bases of the junction left unmatched. The CDR3 length is 17 residues. The germline gives CDR1 ENHRY, CDR2 SYGVKD. The CDR3 coding sequence is TGTGCCATCAGTGAGTTTGTAGCGGGAGCTGGTGCAGATACGCAGTATTTT. Residues: CAISEFVAGAGADTQYF.

This rearrangement joins TRBV18 to TRBJ1-1; TRBD1 is a possible D gene (5 bases). V was shortened by 3 bases and J by 4 bases, with 21 bases between the two germline ends. The length of the CDR3 is 17 residues. The germline V gene encodes CDR1 KGHSH and CDR2 LQKENI. The CDR3 sequence: CASSPLLATGSGTEAFF. CDR3 coding DNA: TGTGCCAGCTCACCCCTTCTAGCTACAGGATCGGGCACTGAAGCTTTCTTT.

Remarks on this clone: This sample also contains other DNA sequences that code for the same CDR3. V is TRBV6-1 and J is TRBJ2-7; D gene unclear. CDR3 size: 15 residues. Per germline, CDR1 MNHNS and CDR2 SASEGT. Trimming took 1 base from V and 0 from J, leaving 10 bases between them. CDR3 sequence: CASSEVGVVSYEQYF. The CDR3 DNA follows: TGTGCCAGCAGTGAAGTTGGGGTAGTCTCCTACGAGCAGTACTTC.

This sequence joins TRBV30 and TRBJ2-1; 14 bases align to TRBD2. Trimming at V came to 7 bases and at J to 5 bases, leaving 22 bases not matched to a gene. The CDR3 is made up of 20 amino acids. The germline gives CDR1 GTSNPN, CDR2 SVGIG (reference sequence). Written as DNA, the CDR3 is TGTGCCTATCCCACCCGACTAGCGGGAGGGCCTTCTGCGTCGGACAATGAGCAGTTCTTC. This codes for CAYPTRLAGGPSASDNEQFF.

This rearrangement joins TRBV7-6 to TRBJ2-1; maybe TRBD1 (6 bases). In germline, CDR1 is SGHVS, CDR2 FNYEAQ. The CDR3 loop spans 15 amino acids. The V gene lost 5 bases and the J gene lost 6 bases, with 17 bases spanning the gap. The CDR3 region is CASSPRKDRSNEQFF. CDR3 coding DNA: TGTGCCAGCAGCCCCCGAAAGGACAGAAGCAATGAGCAGTTCTTC. The full variable domain, in which reference TRBV7-6 and TRBJ2-1 provide the parts outside the CDR3, is GAGVSQSPRYKVTKRGQDVALRCDPISGHVSLYWYRQALGQGPEFLTYFNYEAQQDKSGLPNDRFSAERPEGSISTLTIQRTEQRDSAMYRCASSPRKDRSNEQFFGPGTRLTVL.

This clone is a singleton in its sample. This rearrangement joins TRBV4-1 to TRBJ1-2, with D tentatively TRBD1 (5 bases). The CDR3 loop spans 15 amino acids. From germline, CDR1 is MGHRA and CDR2 YSYEKL. The germline V and J ends were trimmed by 4 bases and 2 bases, with 14 bases remaining between them. The CDR3 reads CASSLDQGVNYGYTF. The DNA for the CDR3 is TGCGCCAGCAGCCTAGATCAAGGGGTGAACTATGGCTACACCTTC.

This sequence joins TRBV4-2 and TRBJ1-5; unclear D gene. V lost 0 bases and J 7 bases, leaving 13 bases between the germline ends. The germline gives CDR1 LGHNA, CDR2 YNFKEQ. This CDR3 comprises 15 residues. CDR3 nucleotide sequence: TGTGCCAGCAGCCAAGAAACTCGGACTAGCCAGCCCCAGCATTTT. As protein: CASSQETRTSQPQHF.

This chain connects TRBV5-8 to TRBJ1-5; 7 bases fit TRBD1. V was clipped by 5 bases and J by 0 bases; unmatched bases: 11. CDR3 length: 17 amino acids. CDR1 is SGHTS, CDR2 YDEGEE, per germline. CDR3 in DNA: TGTGCCAGCAGGTACGACCGGGACAGCTATAGCAATCAGCCCCAGCATTTT. Translating it yields CASRYDRDSYSNQPQHF. The full variable domain, in which reference TRBV5-8 and TRBJ1-5 provide the parts outside the CDR3, is EAGVTQSPTHLIKTRGQQATLRCSPISGHTSVYWYQQALGLGLQFLLWYDEGEERNRGNFPPRFSGRQFPNYSSELNVNALELEDSALYLCASRYDRDSYSNQPQHFGDGTRLSIL.

The rearrangement uses TRBV7-9 and TRBJ2-2, with 9 bases identical to TRBD1. This CDR3 has 14 residues. Germline-derived CDR1 and CDR2 are SEHNR and FQNEAQ (reference sequence). Germline trimming cut 5 bases from V and 9 bases from J; bases unmatched to any gene: 7. The CDR3 sequence: CASSPGTGLRELFF. As DNA, the CDR3 is TGTGCCAGCAGCCCCGGGACAGGGCTTCGGGAGCTGTTTTTT.

This clone has a single count. The CDR3 reads CASSPGQTHNEQFF. CDR3 in DNA: TGTGCCAGCAGCCCGGGACAGACCCACAATGAGCAGTTCTTC. The chain links TRBV7-3 to TRBJ2-1; TRBD1 matches 7 bases. CDR3 length: 14 amino acids. Per the germline V gene, CDR1 is SGHTA and CDR2 is FQGTGA. Trimming removed 5 bases from V and 5 bases from J; junction bases left unmatched: 6.

This clone was found once. The V gene is TRBV9, the J gene TRBJ2-2, with TRBD2 matching over 9 bases. The CDR3 extends over 17 amino acids. The junction had 11 bases not matched to a gene; V was cut back by 4 bases and J by 4 bases. The germline V gene has CDR1 SGDLS and CDR2 YYNGEE. The CDR3 bases are TGTGCCAGCAGCCACCAAGGCGGGAGGGCCCGCACCGGGGAGCTGTTTTTT. Translating it yields CASSHQGGRARTGELFF.

The chain recombines TRBV16 with TRBJ2-7; 8 nucleotides align to TRBD1. There are 16 residues in the CDR3. Germline CDR1 reads KGHSY; CDR2 reads FQNENV. V lost 1 base, J lost 5 bases, and 10 bases stayed unmatched. The CDR3 DNA reads as TGTGCCAGCAGCCAATGGGGCAGGGGGCTTCTCGACGAGCAGTACTTC. It is translated as CASSQWGRGLLDEQYF.

CDR3 amino acids: CASSPGTVKDGYTF. CDR3 nucleotide sequence: TGTGCCAGCAGCCCGGGCACAGTGAAAGATGGCTACACCTTC. The chain carries TRBV5-4 and TRBJ1-2, with D unclear. The ends were cut back, 4 bases at V and 6 bases at J, with 16 bases in the middle. Germline V gene lookup returns CDR1 SGHNT and CDR2 YYREEE (reference sequence). This CDR3 spans 14 amino acids.

The J gene is TRBJ1-1, the V gene TRBV7-2; 7 bases are a match to TRBD1. V dropped 7 bases and J dropped 3; count of bases not matched to a gene: 8. CDR1 is SGHTA, CDR2 FQGNSA, per germline. The CDR3 is 14 residues long. CDR3 region: CASTHGRGDTEAFF. CDR3 DNA sequence: TGTGCCAGCACCCATGGCAGGGGGGACACTGAAGCTTTCTTT.